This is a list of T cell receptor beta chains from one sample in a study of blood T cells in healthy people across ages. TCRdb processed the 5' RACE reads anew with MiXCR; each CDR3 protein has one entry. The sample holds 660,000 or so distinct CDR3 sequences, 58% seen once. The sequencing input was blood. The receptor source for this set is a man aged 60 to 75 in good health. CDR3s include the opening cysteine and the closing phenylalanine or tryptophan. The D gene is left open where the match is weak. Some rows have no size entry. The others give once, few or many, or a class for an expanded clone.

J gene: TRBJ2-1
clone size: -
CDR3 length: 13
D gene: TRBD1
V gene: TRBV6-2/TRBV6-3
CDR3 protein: CASNRQGANEQFF
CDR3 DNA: TGTGCCAGCAATAGACAGGGGGCAAATGAGCAGTTCTTC

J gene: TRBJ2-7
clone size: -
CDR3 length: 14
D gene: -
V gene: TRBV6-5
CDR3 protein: CASSQAGVSYEQYF
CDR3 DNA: TGTGCCAGCAGTCAAGCCGGGGTTTCCTACGAGCAGTACTTC

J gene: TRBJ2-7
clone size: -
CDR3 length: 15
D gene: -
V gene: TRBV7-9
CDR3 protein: CASSPTGTPADEQYF
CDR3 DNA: TGTGCCAGCAGCCCGACCGGGACGCCCGCCGACGAGCAGTACTTC

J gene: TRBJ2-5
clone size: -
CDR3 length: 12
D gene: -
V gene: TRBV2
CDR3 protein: CACSEVWETQYF
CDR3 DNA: TGTGCCTGCAGCGAGGTCTGGGAGACCCAGTACTTC

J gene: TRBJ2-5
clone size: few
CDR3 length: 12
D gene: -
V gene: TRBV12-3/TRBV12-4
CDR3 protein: CASSTGSGTQYF
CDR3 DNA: TGTGCCAGCAGTACGGGATCCGGGACCCAGTACTTC

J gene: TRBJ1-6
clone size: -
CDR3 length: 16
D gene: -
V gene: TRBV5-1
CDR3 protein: CASSLSGGRADSPLHF
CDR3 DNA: TGCGCCAGCAGCTTGAGTGGAGGGAGGGCAGATTCACCCCTCCACTTT

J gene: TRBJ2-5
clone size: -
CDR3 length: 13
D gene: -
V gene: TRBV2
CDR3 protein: CASSPEGPGTQYF
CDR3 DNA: TGTGCCAGCAGTCCCGAGGGTCCGGGGACCCAGTACTTC

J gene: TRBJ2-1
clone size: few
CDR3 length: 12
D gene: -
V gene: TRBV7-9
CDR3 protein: CASNGGHNEQFF
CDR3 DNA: TGTGCCAGCAATGGGGGGCACAATGAGCAGTTCTTC

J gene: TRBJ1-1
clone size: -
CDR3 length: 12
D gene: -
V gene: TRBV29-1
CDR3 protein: CSVEQANTEAFF
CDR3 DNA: TGCAGCGTCGAACAGGCGAACACTGAAGCTTTCTTT

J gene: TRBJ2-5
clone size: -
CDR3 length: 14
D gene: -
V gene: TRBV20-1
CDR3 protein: CSARIGAAQETQYF
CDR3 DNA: TGCAGTGCTAGGATCGGGGCTGCGCAGGAGACCCAGTACTTC

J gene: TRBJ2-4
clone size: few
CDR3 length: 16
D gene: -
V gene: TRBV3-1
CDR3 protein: CASSPPVFAGKNIQYF
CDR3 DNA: TGTGCCAGCAGCCCCCCGGTGTTTGCCGGCAAAAACATTCAGTACTTC

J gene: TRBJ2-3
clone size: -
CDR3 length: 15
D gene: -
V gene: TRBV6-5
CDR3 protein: CASSERAPSTDTQYF
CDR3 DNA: TGTGCCAGCAGCGAGCGGGCCCCTAGCACAGATACGCAGTATTTT

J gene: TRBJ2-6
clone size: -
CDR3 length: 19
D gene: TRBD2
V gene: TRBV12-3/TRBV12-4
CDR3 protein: CASSLSGGQWASGANVLTF
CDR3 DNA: TGTGCCAGCAGTTTATCGGGAGGGCAATGGGCGTCTGGGGCCAACGTCCTGACTTTC

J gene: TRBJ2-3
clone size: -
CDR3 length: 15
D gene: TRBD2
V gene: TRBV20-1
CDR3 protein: CSARAGGGATDTQYF
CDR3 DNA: TGCAGTGCTAGAGCGGGCGGGGGGGCCACAGATACGCAGTATTTT

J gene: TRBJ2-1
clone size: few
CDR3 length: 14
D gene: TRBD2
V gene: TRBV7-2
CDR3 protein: CASSLAGTSDEQFF
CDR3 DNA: TGTGCCAGCAGCTTGGCCGGGACTAGCGATGAGCAGTTCTTC

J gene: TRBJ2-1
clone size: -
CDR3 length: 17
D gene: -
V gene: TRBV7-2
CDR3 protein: CASSLRPSVSSYNEQFF
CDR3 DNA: TGTGCCAGCAGCTTAAGGCCCTCGGTGAGCTCCTACAATGAGCAGTTCTTC

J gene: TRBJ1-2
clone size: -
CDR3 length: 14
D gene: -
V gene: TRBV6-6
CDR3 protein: CASRPLTGYYGYTF
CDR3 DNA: TGTGCCAGCAGGCCCCTCACAGGTTACTATGGCTACACCTTC

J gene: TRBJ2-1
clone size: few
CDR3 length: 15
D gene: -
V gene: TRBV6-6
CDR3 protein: CASSYGPSSYNEQFF
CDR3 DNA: TGTGCCAGCAGTTACGGACCCAGCTCCTACAATGAGCAGTTCTTC

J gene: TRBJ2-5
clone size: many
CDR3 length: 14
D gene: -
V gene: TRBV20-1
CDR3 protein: CSASFGLAQETQYF
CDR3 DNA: TGCAGTGCTAGTTTTGGGCTAGCTCAAGAGACCCAGTACTTC

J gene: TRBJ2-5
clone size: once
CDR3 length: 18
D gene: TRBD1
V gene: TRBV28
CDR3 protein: CASSLRLGQGPSQETQYF
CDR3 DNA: TGTGCCAGCAGCCTAAGGTTGGGACAGGGGCCATCCCAAGAGACCCAGTACTTC

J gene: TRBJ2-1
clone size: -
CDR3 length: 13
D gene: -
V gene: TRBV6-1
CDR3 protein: CASSDSNYNEQFF
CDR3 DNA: TGTGCCAGCAGTGACTCCAATTACAATGAGCAGTTCTTC

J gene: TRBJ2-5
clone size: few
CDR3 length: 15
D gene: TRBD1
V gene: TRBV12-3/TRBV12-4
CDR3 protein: CASSFGDSRKETQYF
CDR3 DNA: TGTGCCAGCAGTTTTGGGGACAGCCGGAAGGAGACCCAGTACTTC

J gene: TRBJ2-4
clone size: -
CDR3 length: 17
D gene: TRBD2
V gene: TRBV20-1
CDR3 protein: CSARPPSGGIAKNIQYF
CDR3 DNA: TGCAGTGCCCGCCCCCCTAGCGGGGGGATAGCCAAAAACATTCAGTACTTC

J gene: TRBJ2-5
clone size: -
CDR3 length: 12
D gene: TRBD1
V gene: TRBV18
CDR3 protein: CASSSDRAEQYF
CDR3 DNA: TGTGCCAGCTCATCGGACAGGGCAGAGCAGTACTTC

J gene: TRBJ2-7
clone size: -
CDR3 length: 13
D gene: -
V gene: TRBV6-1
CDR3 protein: CASSQTRTYEQYF
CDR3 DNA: TGTGCCAGCAGTCAAACTAGAACCTACGAGCAGTACTTC

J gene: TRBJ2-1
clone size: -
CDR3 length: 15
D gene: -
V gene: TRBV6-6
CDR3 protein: CASSYEGSFEDEQFF
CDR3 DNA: TGTGCCAGCAGTTACGAGGGAAGTTTTGAGGATGAGCAGTTCTTC

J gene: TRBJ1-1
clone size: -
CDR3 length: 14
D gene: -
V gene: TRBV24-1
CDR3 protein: CATSDPTENTEAFF
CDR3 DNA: TGTGCCACCAGTGATCCGACAGAGAACACTGAAGCTTTCTTT

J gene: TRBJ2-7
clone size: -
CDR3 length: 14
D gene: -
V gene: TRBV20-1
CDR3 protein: CSASYEAYLAEQYF
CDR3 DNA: TGCAGTGCTAGTTATGAGGCTTACCTAGCCGAGCAGTACTTC

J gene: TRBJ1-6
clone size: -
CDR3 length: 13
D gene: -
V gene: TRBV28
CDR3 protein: CVSASGWNSPLHF
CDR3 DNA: TGTGTCAGCGCATCGGGGTGGAATTCACCCCTCCACTTT

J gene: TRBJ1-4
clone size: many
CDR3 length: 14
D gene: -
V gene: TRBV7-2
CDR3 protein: CASSFRAGSEKLFF
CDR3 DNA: TGTGCCAGCAGCTTTCGGGCAGGGAGTGAAAAACTGTTTTTT

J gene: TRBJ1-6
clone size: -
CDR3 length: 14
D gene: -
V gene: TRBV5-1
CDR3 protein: CASSLGDGDSPLHF
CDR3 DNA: TGCGCCAGCAGCTTGGGGGACGGGGATTCACCCCTCCACTTT

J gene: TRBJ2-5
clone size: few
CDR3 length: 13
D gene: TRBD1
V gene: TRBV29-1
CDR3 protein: CSVNRGVGETQYF
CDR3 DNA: TGCAGCGTGAACAGGGGGGTGGGAGAGACCCAGTACTTC

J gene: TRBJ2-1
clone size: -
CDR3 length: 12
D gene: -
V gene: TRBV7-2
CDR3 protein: CASSRGAVEQFF
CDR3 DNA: TGTGCCAGCAGCCGGGGGGCCGTTGAGCAGTTCTTC

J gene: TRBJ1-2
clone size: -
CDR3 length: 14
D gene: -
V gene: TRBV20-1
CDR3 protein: CSARDSRTNYGYTF
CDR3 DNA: TGCAGTGCTAGAGATTCACGGACTAACTATGGCTACACCTTC

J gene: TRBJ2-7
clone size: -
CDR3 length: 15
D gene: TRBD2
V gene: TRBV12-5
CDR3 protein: CASAQAAGSSYEQYF
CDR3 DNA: TGTGCTAGTGCCCAGGCAGCGGGAAGCTCCTACGAGCAGTACTTC

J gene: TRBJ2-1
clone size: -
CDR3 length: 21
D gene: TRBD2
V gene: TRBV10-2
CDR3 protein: CASSESIGQTPGLAANNEQFF
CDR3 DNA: TGCGCCAGCAGTGAGTCGATTGGACAGACCCCGGGACTAGCGGCTAACAATGAGCAGTTCTTC

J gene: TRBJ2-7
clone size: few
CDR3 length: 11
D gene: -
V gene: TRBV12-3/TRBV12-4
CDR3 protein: CASSLDHEQYF
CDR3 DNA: TGTGCCAGCAGTTTGGACCACGAGCAGTACTTC

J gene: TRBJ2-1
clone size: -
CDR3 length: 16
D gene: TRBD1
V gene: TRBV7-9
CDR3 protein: CASSPWDRASYNEQFF
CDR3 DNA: TGTGCCAGCAGCCCCTGGGACAGGGCGTCCTACAATGAGCAGTTCTTC

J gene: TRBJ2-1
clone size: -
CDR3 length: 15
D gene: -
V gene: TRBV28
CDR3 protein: CASSLFPGPRNEQFF
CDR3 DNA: TGTGCCAGCAGTTTATTCCCGGGCCCCAGGAATGAGCAGTTCTTC

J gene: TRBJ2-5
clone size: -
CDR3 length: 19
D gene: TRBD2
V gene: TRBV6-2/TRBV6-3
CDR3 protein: CASSPRLPSGLAGQETQYF
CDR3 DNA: TGTGCCAGCAGTCCCCGTCTTCCATCGGGACTAGCGGGGCAAGAGACCCAGTACTTC

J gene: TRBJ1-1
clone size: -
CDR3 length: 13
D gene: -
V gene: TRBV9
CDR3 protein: CASSGGIYTEAFF
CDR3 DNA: TGTGCCAGCAGCGGGGGGATTTACACTGAAGCTTTCTTT